This is a list of T cell receptor beta chains from one sample in a study of blood T cell repertoires in COVID-19. Produced via immunoSEQ multiplex PCR; TCRdb's table is partial and in-frame only. Here the sample spans nearly 250,000 clones, roughly 85% being singletons. The sample comprised PBMCs or T cells enriched from blood (not recorded which). The source of these receptors is a woman aged 45-65 years with acute COVID-19. CDR3s include the opening cysteine and the closing phenylalanine or tryptophan. A D gene is named only where the DNA matches it firmly. Only part of the rows carry a size: once, few, many, or a class if the clone is expanded.

abundance	d_gene	j_gene	v_gene	CDR3nt	CDR3aa
-	-	TRBJ2-4	TRBV7-2	TGTGCCAGCAGCCTCCTTGGGGGCCTAGCCAAAAACATTCAGTACTTC	CASSLLGGLAKNIQYF
-	TRBD1	TRBJ1-2	TRBV30	TGTGCCTGGAGGTGGACAGGGGGCGGCTACACCTTC	CAWRWTGGGYTF
-	-	TRBJ2-7	TRBV11-2	TGTGCCAGCAGCTCGCACCCCGGGGGGCGCTTTGACGAGCAGTACTTC	CASSSHPGGRFDEQYF
-	TRBD2	TRBJ2-2	TRBV7-2	TGTGCCAGCAGCTTCGGCGGGGGTGGGACCGGGGAGCTGTTTTTT	CASSFGGGGTGELFF
few	-	TRBJ2-1	TRBV5-6	TGTGCCAGCAGCTTCGACACGGGGTCCCTCGAGCAGTTCTTC	CASSFDTGSLEQFF
-	-	TRBJ1-6	TRBV3-1/TRBV3-2	TGTGCCAGCAGTATTGCGGATTCACCCCTCCACTTT	CASSIADSPLHF
-	-	TRBJ1-5	TRBV12-5	TGTGCTAGTGGCGTGGACTACGATCAGCCCCAGCATTTT	CASGVDYDQPQHF
-	-	TRBJ1-2	TRBV5-4	TGTGCCAGCAGCTTGGCTAGCGGGAACGGCTACACCTTC	CASSLASGNGYTF
-	-	TRBJ2-7	TRBV19	TGTGCCAGTAGTATATCCAGGGGCGACGAGCAGTACTTC	CASSISRGDEQYF
-	-	TRBJ1-3	TRBV6-6	TGTGCCAGCAGCCCAACGACAGGCTCTGGAAACACCATATATTTT	CASSPTTGSGNTIYF
-	-	TRBJ1-2	TRBV29-1	TGCAGCGTTGGTCCGGGGGGCTTAAACTATGGCTACACCTTC	CSVGPGGLNYGYTF
few	-	TRBJ1-1	TRBV27	TGTGCCAGTGGGGGGTTCACTGAAGCTTTCTTT	CASGGFTEAFF
-	-	TRBJ1-6	TRBV19	TGTGCCAGTAAGGCCACATTGAGGTCACCCCTCCACTTT	CASKATLRSPLHF
-	TRBD1	TRBJ1-1	TRBV4-3	TGCGCCAGCAGCCAAAGTTTCAGGGGGACGGACACTGAAGCTTTCTTT	CASSQSFRGTDTEAFF
few	TRBD1	TRBJ2-7	TRBV27	TGTGCCAGCACCAGGGGGCGGGGATACGAGCAGTACTTC	CASTRGRGYEQYF
-	TRBD1	TRBJ1-1	TRBV12-5	TGTGCTAATGCCCGAGGGTCCTTGACAGGGTCTGAAGCTTTCTTT	CANARGSLTGSEAFF
-	-	TRBJ2-1	TRBV6-5	TGTGCCAGCACCCAACTAGGGGGGGGCGATGAGCAGTTCTTC	CASTQLGGGDEQFF
-	-	TRBJ2-3	TRBV19	TGTGCCAGTAGTATAGCGAGGCCGGATACGCAGTATTTT	CASSIARPDTQYF
once	TRBD1	TRBJ1-1	TRBV29-1	TGCAGCGGAATCGAGACAGGGCGGTTCGACACTGAAGCTTTCTTT	CSGIETGRFDTEAFF
few	TRBD1	TRBJ1-2	TRBV29-1	TGCAGCGTATATACTAACGACAGGGCTTATGGCTACACCTTC	CSVYTNDRAYGYTF
-	TRBD1	TRBJ1-1	TRBV5-6	TGTGCCAGCAGCTTGCCCGGGACAGGGGTCACTGAAGCTTTCTTT	CASSLPGTGVTEAFF
-	-	TRBJ1-2	TRBV18	TGTGCCAGCTCACCCGGGGAATATTATGGCTACACCTTC	CASSPGEYYGYTF
-	-	TRBJ1-5	TRBV5-1	TGCGCCAGCAGCTTGGGGGGAGGCAATCAGCCCCAGCATTTT	CASSLGGGNQPQHF
-	-	TRBJ1-5	TRBV4-1	TGCGCCAGCAGCCAAGATCCCGGACAGAATCAGCCCCAGCATTTT	CASSQDPGQNQPQHF
-	TRBD1	TRBJ1-4	TRBV30	TGTGCCTGGAGCAGGTTTGGACAGGCCGCAGGGGAAAAACTGTTTTTT	CAWSRFGQAAGEKLFF
-	-	TRBJ1-3	TRBV29-1	TGCAGCGTTTTAGTCAGCGCAGTCTCTGGAAACACCATATATTTT	CSVLVSAVSGNTIYF
-	-	TRBJ2-7	TRBV7-9	TGTGCCAGCAGCCACGGACAGTACGAGCAGTACTTC	CASSHGQYEQYF
-	-	TRBJ1-1	TRBV16	TGTGCCAGCAGCCAGGCCGGGAGAGGCACTGAAGCTTTCTTT	CASSQAGRGTEAFF
-	TRBD1	TRBJ1-1	TRBV7-2	TGTGCCAGCAGCCCAAGACAGGGGGCGAACACTGAAGCTTTCTTT	CASSPRQGANTEAFF
once	-	TRBJ2-1	TRBV4-3	TGCGCCAGCAGCCCTCTAGACGAATCCTACAATGAGCAGTTCTTC	CASSPLDESYNEQFF
-	TRBD2	TRBJ2-2	TRBV7-2	TGTGCCAGCAGCTCGGGACTAGCGGGGTCCGGGGAGCTGTTTTTT	CASSSGLAGSGELFF
-	-	TRBJ2-7	TRBV3-1/TRBV3-2	TGTGCCAGCAGCCCCGGTCAGGGAAAGAGCGAGCAGTACTTC	CASSPGQGKSEQYF
-	-	TRBJ2-3	TRBV7-2	TGTGCCAGCAGCTTAGGAGAACCAGATACGCAGTATTTT	CASSLGEPDTQYF